Listed here are 10 T cell receptor beta chains from one sample, sequenced in a study of blood T cell repertoires in COVID-19. The assay was immunoSEQ multiplex PCR, and TCRdb's table has in-frame clones only and misses some. The data hold roughly 90,000 clones, with roughly 84% observed a single time. The sample consisted of peripheral blood. These receptor sequences come from an elderly woman with active or convalescent COVID-19.

The genes are TRBV7-8 and TRBJ2-4; D might be TRBD2 (5 bases). Germline V gene lookup returns CDR1 SGHVS and CDR2 FQNEAQ. V lost 5 bases, J lost 6 bases, and 17 bases lay in between. This CDR3 region has 15 residues. The CDR3 nucleotides read TGTGCCAGCAGCGGAGCAGGCGCGGGCAGAAACATTCAGTACTTC. Amino acids: CASSGAGAGRNIQYF.

The J gene is TRBJ2-7, the V gene TRBV9, with D maybe TRBD2 (6 bases). Germline CDR1 and CDR2: SGDLS and YYNGEE. The germline V and J ends were trimmed by 3 bases and 3 bases, with 13 bases remaining between them. The CDR3 length is 14 residues. The CDR3 bases are TGTGCCAGCAGCGCCCGGGAGTCCCACTACGAGCAGTACTTC. It encodes CASSARESHYEQYF.

The chain carries TRBV29-1 and TRBJ1-5, with 10 bases matching TRBD1. From germline, CDR1 is SQVTM and CDR2 ANQGSEA. The ends lost 4 bases at V and 7 bases at J; junction bases unmatched: 7. The CDR3 consists of 14 residues. The CDR3 nucleotides are TGCAGCGTTGGGACGCCGGGACAGGGGCAGCCCCAGCATTTT. Translated, it gives CSVGTPGQGQPQHF.

This clone appeared once. The genes are TRBV24-1 and TRBJ1-4; perhaps TRBD1 as D (6 bases). Germline V CDR1 and CDR2: KGHDR, SFDVKD. This CDR3 has 16 amino acids. The V end lost 4 bases, the J end lost 5 bases, and 16 bases lay between the germline ends. CDR3 nucleotides: TGTGCCACCAGTGAAGGGGGGGGACGGGAGAATGAAAAACTGTTTTTT. This codes for CATSEGGGRENEKLFF.

The chain links TRBV27 to TRBJ1-2; maybe TRBD1 (6 bases). The V gene's germline CDR1 is MNHEY and CDR2 SMNVEV (reference sequence). The CDR3 covers 16 residues. Trimming took 4 bases from V and 3 from J, leaving 18 bases between them. This CDR3 is CASSSRRQAGDYGYTF. The CDR3 DNA sequence: TGTGCCAGCAGTTCTAGGCGACAGGCGGGGGACTATGGCTACACCTTC.

This chain links TRBV3-1 (or the pseudogene TRBV3-2) with TRBJ1-2; D unresolved. CDR1 is LGHDT and CDR2 is YNNKEL in the germline V gene (reference sequence). The ends were cut back, 4 bases at V and 5 bases at J, with 14 bases in the middle. The CDR3 extends over 14 amino acids. The CDR3, as DNA: TGTGCCAGCAGCCTAAAGGGAGTCGCGTATGGCTACACCTTC. This sequence encodes CASSLKGVAYGYTF.

CDR3 residues: CSGRTGGHSDTQYF. CDR3 coding DNA: TGCAGCGGCCGGACAGGGGGCCATTCAGATACGCAGTATTTT. The chain combines TRBV29-1 with TRBJ2-3; 11 bases fit TRBD1. Germline-derived CDR1 and CDR2 are SQVTM and ANQGSEA. V lost 7 bases and J lost 4; bases outside the gene matches: 7. This CDR3 has 14 residues.

The J gene is TRBJ2-1, the V gene TRBV11-3; D unresolved. There are 15 residues in the CDR3. V dropped 5 bases and J dropped 0 bases, with 11 bases sitting between them. Per the germline V gene, CDR1 is SGHNT and CDR2 is YENEEA. The CDR3 DNA reads TGTGCCAGCAGCCGAGACTGGAGCTCCTACAATGAGCAGTTCTTC. This gives the protein CASSRDWSSYNEQFF.

The rearrangement uses TRBV29-1 and TRBJ2-3, with D possibly matching TRBD2 (6 bases). Germline V gene data show CDR1 as SQVTM and CDR2 as ANQGSEA. V was pared by 4 bases and J by 3 bases, with 20 bases between. The CDR3 spans 16 residues. For the CDR3, the DNA is TGCAGCGTTGCCGGGGTGGTGGGGGGAGTAACAGATACGCAGTATTTT. This translates into CSVAGVVGGVTDTQYF.

This clone has just one count. This sequence joins TRBV5-1 and TRBJ1-5; TRBD1 is a possible D gene (5 bases). Germline V CDR1 and CDR2: SGHRS, YFSETQ. V was clipped by 4 bases and J by 2 bases, with 16 bases between them. The CDR3 runs 16 residues. CDR3 DNA sequence: TGCGCCAGCAGCCCCGGGTGGGGGGTCGGCAATCAGCCCCAGCATTTT. Translating it yields CASSPGWGVGNQPQHF.